This paragraph reports one T cell receptor (beta chain). This record comes from a study of blood T cell repertoires in COVID-19. As for the study in general: The origin of the acute and convalescent COVID-19 samples was the United States, Italy and Spain.

Trimming shortened V by 3 bases and J by 3 bases, and 6 bases separated the two germline ends. The germline CDR1 and CDR2 sequences are MGHDK and SYGVNS. The CDR3 is made up of 14 amino acids. Everyone who took part was roughly 18 to 89 years old, and they came from 20 to 25 US areas. Cohort placement rested on clinical history that participants reported themselves. Original processing methods: Counts of nucleated cells, estimated from reference gene primer amplification, were obtained. The protocol was immunoSEQ multiplex PCR, while the TCRdb copy is restricted to in-frame clones and leaves out a portion. V, J and clone size are those of that table, while D and trimming were read from the DNA. The sample records roughly 250,000 clones, 80% to 90% being singletons.

The chain couples TRBV25-1 to TRBJ2-6; tentatively, D is TRBD2 (6 bases). The source material was PBMCs or T cells enriched from blood (not recorded which). The receptor was derived from a woman younger than 45 with acute COVID-19. CDR3 sequence: CASSDGGGANVLTF. The DNA of the CDR3 is TGTGCCAGCAGTGACGGGGGTGGGGCCAACGTCCTGACTTTC.